This TCR beta chain was documented in a study of blood T cell repertoires in COVID-19. As originally analysed: Quantification of nucleated cells was approximated via reference gene primer amplification. Only in-frame clones appear in the TCRdb table, and some are missing; sequencing was by immunoSEQ multiplex PCR. The DNA was the basis for D and trimming; V, J and clone size are from that table. Of about 250,000 clones listed, about nine tenths are singletons. Sequences were obtained from peripheral blood. This TCR came from a woman in her thirties or forties who had recovered from COVID-19.

For the CDR3, the DNA is TGTGCCAGCGTCCTAGCGGGAGGGCCTAGTAATGAGCAGTTCTTC. Translated: CASVLAGGPSNEQFF. This chain joins TRBV5-4 and TRBJ2-1, with TRBD2 matching over 12 bases. Germline CDR1 and CDR2: SGHNT and YYREEE (reference sequence). V was pared by 7 bases and J by 7 bases, with 9 bases of the junction left unmatched. The CDR3 is 15 residues long.